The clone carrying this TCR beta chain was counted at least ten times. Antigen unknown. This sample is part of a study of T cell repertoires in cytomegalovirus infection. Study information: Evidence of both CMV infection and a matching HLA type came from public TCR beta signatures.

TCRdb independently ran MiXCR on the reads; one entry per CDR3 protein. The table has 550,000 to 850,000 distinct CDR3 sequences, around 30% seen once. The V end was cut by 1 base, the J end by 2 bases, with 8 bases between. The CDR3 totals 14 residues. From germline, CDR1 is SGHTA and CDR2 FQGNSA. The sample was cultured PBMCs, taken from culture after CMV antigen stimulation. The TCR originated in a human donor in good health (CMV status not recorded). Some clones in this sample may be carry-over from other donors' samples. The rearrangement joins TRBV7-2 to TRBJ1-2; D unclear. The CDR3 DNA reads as TGTGCCAGCAGCTTAGGTGGCAGCAACTATGGCTACACCTTC. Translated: CASSLGGSNYGYTF. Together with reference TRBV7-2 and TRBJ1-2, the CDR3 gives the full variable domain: GAGVSQSPSNKVTEKGKDVELRCDPISGHTALYWYRQSLGQGLEFLIYFQGNSAPDKSGLPSDRFSAERTGGSVSTLTIQRTQQEDSAVYLCASSLGGSNYGYTFGSGTRLTVV.